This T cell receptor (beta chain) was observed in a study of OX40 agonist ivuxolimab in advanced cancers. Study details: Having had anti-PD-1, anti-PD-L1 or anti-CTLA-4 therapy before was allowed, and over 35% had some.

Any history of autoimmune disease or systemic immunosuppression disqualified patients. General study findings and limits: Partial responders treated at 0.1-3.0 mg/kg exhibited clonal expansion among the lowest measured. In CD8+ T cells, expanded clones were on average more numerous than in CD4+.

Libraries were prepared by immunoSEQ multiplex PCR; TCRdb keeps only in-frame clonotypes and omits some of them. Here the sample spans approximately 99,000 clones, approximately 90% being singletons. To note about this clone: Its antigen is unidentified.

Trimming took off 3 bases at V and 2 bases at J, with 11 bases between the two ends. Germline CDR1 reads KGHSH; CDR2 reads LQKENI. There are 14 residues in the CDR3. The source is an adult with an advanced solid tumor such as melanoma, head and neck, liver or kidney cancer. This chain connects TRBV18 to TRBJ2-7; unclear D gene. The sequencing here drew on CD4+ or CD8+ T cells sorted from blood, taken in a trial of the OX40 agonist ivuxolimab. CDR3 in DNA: TGTGCCAGCTCACCTGTCAAGGCCACCTACGAGCAGTACTTC. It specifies CASSPVKATYEQYF.